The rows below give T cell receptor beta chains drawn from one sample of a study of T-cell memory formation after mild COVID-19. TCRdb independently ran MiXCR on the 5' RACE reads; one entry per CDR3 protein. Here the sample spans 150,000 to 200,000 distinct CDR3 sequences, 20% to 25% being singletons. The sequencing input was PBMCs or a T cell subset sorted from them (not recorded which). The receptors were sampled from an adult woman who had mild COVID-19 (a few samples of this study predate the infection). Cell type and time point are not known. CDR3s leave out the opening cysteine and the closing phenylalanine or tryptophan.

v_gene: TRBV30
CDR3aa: AWSEGLGTDTQY

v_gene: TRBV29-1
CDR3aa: SVASGAYEQY

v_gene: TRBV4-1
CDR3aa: ASSQGTGREAF

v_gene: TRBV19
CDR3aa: ASSPGQNYGYT

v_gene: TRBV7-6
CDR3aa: ASSSDTPGWF

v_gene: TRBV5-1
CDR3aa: ASSPASNTGELF

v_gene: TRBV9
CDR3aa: ASSVVGTGEGYT

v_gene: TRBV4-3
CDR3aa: ASSQDIGGKPF

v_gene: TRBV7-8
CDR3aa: ASSSLAGSTDTQY

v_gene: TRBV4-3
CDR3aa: ASSQDSGFGNEQF

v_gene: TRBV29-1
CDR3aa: SVEYSGLAGGKYTGELF

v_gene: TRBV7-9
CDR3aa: ASSPTTGGTEAF

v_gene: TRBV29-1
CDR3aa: SVDGTSGSLGGEQY

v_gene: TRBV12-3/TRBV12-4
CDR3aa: ASSLGGGSEQF

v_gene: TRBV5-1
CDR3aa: ASSRLGGSEAF

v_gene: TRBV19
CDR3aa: ASSASGGAADTQY

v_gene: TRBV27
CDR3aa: ASSFGSGSVGEQF

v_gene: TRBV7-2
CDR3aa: ASSLRPWGSNTGELF

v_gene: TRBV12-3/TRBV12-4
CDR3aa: ASSPLTGGLIGELF

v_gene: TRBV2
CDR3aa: ASSEEEGRSYNEQF

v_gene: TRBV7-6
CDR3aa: ASGDAGSEQY

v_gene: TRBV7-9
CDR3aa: ASSFTGGNEQF

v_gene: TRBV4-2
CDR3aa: ASSQDPSTSQRC

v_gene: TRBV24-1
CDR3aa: ATSDPTSGGVDEQF

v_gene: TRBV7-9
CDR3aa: ASSPLQASVPETQY

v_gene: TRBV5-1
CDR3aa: ASSSRTDGTEAF

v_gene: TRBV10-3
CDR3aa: AISETGQETQY

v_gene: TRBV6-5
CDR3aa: ASSYGIDGTYGYT

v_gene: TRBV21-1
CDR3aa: ASSKAIGRMDSPLH

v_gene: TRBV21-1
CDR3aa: ASRLRGRPNTEAF

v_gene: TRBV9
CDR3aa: ASTLGGQNTEAF

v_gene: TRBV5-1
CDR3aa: ASSFKTGASNYGYT

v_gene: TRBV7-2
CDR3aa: ASSLWSLAYNEQF

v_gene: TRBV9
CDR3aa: ASTPAGGETQY

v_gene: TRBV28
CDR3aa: ASSTTGSQETQY

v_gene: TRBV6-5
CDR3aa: ASRPHPPGTGIYTEAF

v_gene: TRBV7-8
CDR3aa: ASSWALTSGRKGADTQY

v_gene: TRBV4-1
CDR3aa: ASSGRGGPYNEQF

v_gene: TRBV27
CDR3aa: ASSLIGGKETQY

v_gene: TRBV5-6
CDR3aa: ASSPGTGGFYEQY

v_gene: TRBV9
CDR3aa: ASSVGSFSLDTQY

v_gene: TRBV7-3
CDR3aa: ASSLSIGELF

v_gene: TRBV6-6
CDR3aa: ASSPGGGLTEAF

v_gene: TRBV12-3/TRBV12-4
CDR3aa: ASSRAGANVLT

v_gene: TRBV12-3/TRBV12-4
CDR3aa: ASSLGPSEAF

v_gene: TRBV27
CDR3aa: ASSFSGSYEQY

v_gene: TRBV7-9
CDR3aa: ASSLLPSGEGQF

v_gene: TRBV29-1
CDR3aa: SVGASEIYGYT

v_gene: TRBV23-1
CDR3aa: ASTDLNEKLF

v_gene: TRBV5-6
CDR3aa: ASSLQGKTQY